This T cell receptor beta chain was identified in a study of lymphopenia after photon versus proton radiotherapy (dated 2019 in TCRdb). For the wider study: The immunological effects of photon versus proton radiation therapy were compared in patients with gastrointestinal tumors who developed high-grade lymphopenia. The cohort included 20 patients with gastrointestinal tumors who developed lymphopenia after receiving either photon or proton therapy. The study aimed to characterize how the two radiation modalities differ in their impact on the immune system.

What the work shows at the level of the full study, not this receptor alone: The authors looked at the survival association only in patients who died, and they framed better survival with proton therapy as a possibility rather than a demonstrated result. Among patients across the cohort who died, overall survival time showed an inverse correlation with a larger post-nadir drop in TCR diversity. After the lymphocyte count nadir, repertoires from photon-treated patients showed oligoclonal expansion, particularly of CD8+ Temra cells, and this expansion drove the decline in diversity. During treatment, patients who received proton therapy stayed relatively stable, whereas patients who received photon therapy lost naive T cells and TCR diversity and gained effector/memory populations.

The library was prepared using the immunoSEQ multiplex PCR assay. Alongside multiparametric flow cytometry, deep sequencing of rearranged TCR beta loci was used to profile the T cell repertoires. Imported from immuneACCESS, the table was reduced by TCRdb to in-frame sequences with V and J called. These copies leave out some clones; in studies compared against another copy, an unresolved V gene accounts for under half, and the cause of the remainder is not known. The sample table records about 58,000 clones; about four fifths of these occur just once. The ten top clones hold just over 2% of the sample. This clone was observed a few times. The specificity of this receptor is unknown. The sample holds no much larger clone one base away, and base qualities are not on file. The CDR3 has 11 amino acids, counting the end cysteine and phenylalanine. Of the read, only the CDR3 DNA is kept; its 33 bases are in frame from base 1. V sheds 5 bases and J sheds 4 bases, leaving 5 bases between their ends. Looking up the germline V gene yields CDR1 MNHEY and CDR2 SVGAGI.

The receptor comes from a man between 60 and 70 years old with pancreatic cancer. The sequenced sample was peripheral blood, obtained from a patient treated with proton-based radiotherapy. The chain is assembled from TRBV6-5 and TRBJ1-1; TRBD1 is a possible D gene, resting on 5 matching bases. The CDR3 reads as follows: CASSGATEAFF. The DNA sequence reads TGTGCCAGCAGTGGGGCCACTGAAGCTTTCTTT.